This T cell receptor (beta chain) was captured in a study of T cells in localized non-small cell lung cancer. Notes on the study in general: Owing to sequencing of a solitary tumor region, heterogeneity cannot be discounted.

This CDR3 has 13 amino acids. The germline V gene has CDR1 SNHLY and CDR2 FYNNEI. The V end was cut by 8 bases, the J end by 4 bases, with 15 bases between. Repertoires were generated with immunoSEQ multiplex PCR, while TCRdb's copy carries only in-frame clones and drops some. Among around 140,000 clones listed, more than 70% were seen once. A note on this clone: Its antigen is unknown.

This TCR derives from a female donor aged 60 or older with stage I lung adenocarcinoma. J is TRBJ2-7 and V is TRBV2, with D uncertain. Sample: peripheral blood, taken before any cancer treatment. This chain's CDR3 is CASSTQGGYEQYF. Here the CDR3 DNA reads TGTGCCAGCTCCACCCAAGGCGGATACGAGCAGTACTTC.